Below, one T cell receptor (beta chain) is given with its context. Its antigen is unknown. TCRdb itself ran the RT-PCR reads through MiXCR, one entry per CDR3 protein. The profile covers about 700,000 distinct CDR3 sequences, with over 11% appearing a single time and 5.5% to 8% taken by the ten largest. This specimen comes from a study of response to subunit inactivated influenza vaccine. Study results and limitations: The study's authors posited that every seasonal influenza vaccination enlists few new T cells.

There are 14 residues in the CDR3. Looked up from germline, CDR1 is MDHEN and CDR2 is SYDVKM. Trimming removed 5 bases at V and 3 bases at J, with 11 bases between. The V and J genes are TRBV28 and TRBJ1-3; no reliable D call. This specimen consisted of PBMCs from blood, obtained 14 to 15 days before vaccination. The clonotype comes from a man aged 50 or older who received an inactivated influenza vaccine. The CDR3 spells CASSSTAIGNTIYF. The CDR3 coding sequence is TGTGCCAGCAGTAGCACTGCTATTGGAAACACCATATATTTT.